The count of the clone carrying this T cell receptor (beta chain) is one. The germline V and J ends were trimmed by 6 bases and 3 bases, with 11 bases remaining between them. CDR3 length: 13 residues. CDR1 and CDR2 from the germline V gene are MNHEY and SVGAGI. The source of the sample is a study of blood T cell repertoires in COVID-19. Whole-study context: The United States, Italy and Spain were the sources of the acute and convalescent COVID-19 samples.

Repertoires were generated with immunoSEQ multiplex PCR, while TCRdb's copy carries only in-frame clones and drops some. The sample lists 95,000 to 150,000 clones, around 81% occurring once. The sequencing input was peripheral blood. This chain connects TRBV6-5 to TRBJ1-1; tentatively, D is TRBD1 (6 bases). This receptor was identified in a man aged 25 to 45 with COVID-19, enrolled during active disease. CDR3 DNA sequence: TGTGCCAGCAGCCTCAGGGGCTACACTGAAGCTTTCTTT. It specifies CASSLRGYTEAFF.